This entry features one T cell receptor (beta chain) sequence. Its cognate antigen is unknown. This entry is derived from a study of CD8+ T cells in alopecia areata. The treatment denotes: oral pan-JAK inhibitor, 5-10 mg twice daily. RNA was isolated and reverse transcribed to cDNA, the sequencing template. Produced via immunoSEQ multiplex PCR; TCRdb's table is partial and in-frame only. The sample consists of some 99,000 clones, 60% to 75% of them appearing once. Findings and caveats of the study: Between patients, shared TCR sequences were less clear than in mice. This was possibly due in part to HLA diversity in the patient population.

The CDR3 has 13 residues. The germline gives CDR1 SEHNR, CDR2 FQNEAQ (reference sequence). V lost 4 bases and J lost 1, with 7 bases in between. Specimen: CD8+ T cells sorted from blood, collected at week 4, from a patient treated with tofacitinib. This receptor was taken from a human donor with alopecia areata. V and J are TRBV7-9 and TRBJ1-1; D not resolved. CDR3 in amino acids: CASSSIRNTEAFF. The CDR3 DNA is TGTGCCAGCAGCTCAATACGGAACACTGAAGCTTTCTTT.